This T cell receptor (beta chain) appears in the sequencing data of a study of shared clonotypes between healthy human individuals. Study observations and caveats: Some clonotypes were shared by all four sorted-subset donors, while others were not shared. The non-shared ones had lower generation probabilities than the shared ones. Tissue TCR repertoires likely differ from these blood-only repertoires.

Authors' analysis steps: ImmunoSEQ yielded junction-only sequences lacking quality scores, so filtering differed. TCRdb keeps only in-frame clones here, not all; method: immunoSEQ multiplex PCR. The V and J calls and clone size are taken from that table; D and trimming were inferred from the DNA. The repertoire holds over 95,000 clones, with about 63% as singletons. Of note for this clone: What it binds is unknown.

All donors were healthy HIV-negative adults lacking recent acute infections or vaccinations. The CDR3 covers 12 residues. V dropped 6 bases and J dropped 5; count of bases not matched to a gene: 2. Germline V gives CDR1 MNHEY, CDR2 SVGAGI. V usage is TRBV6-5 and J usage is TRBJ2-7; 9 nucleotides agree with TRBD1. The sample was memory CD8+ T cells sorted from blood. The subset: CD45RO+ cells pooled with CCR7-negative TemRA cells. The sequence was obtained from a woman in her twenties or thirties in good health. As DNA, the CDR3 is TGTGCCAGCAGCTGGACAGGGGACGAGCAGTACTTC. It codes for CASSWTGDEQYF.